A single sample gave rise to the 6 T cell receptor beta chains below, sequenced in a study of PD-1 blockade in classical Hodgkin lymphoma (dated by TCRdb to between 2020 and 2021). The time point label for this specimen denotes: cycle 4 day 1 (C4D1), after five to seven weeks of nivolumab. Every trial patient had relapsed after autologous stem cell transplantation, and cohorts A, B and C differed in prior brentuximab vedotin exposure. CD4+ T cells were purified from thawed PBMCs by magnetic negative selection with a Miltenyi CD4+ T cell isolation kit. Library preparation was by the immunoSEQ multiplex PCR assay. Imported from immuneACCESS, the table was reduced by TCRdb to in-frame sequences with V and J called. These copies leave out some clones; in studies compared against another copy, an unresolved V gene accounts for under half, and the cause of the remainder is not known. A total of tens of thousands of clones appear in this sample, about 88% of them only once. Over 0.4% of the sample is in the top ten clones.

The sequenced sample was CD4+ T cells from blood, obtained before the fourth cycle of nivolumab. These receptors all come from a human donor with classical Hodgkin lymphoma.

The chain is built from TRBV2 and TRBJ2-7, with 7 bases matching TRBD1. The ends lost 6 bases at V and 3 bases at J; junction bases unmatched: 5. The CDR3 length is 13 residues. The germline V gene encodes CDR1 SNHLY and CDR2 FYNNEI. CDR3 coding DNA: TGTGCCAGCAGAGGGGACAGATTCTACGAGCAGTACTTC. This encodes CASRGDRFYEQYF.

The chain recombines TRBV5-1 with TRBJ2-2; the match to TRBD1 covers 7 bases. Germline CDR1 reads SGHRS; CDR2 reads YFSETQ. The ends lost 2 bases at V and 0 bases at J; junction bases unmatched: 1. CDR3 length: 15 residues. The CDR3 loop reads CASSLQGSNTGELFF. The CDR3 nucleotides are TGCGCCAGCAGCTTACAGGGGTCGAACACCGGGGAGCTGTTTTTT.

This rearrangement joins TRBV6-5 to TRBJ2-1; D uncertain. CDR3 size: 15 residues. The V gene's germline CDR1 is MNHEY and CDR2 SVGAGI. Trimming took 4 bases from V and 2 from J, leaving 12 bases between them. CDR3 loop: CASSWRLGPYNEQFF. In DNA, the CDR3 is TGTGCCAGCAGTTGGCGGTTGGGCCCCTACAATGAGCAGTTCTTC.

The chain links TRBV29-1 to TRBJ2-5, with no clear D. The CDR3 consists of 15 residues. The V end lost 3 bases, the J end lost 4 bases, and 18 bases lay between the germline ends. The V gene's germline CDR1 is SQVTM and CDR2 ANQGSEA. CDR3 in amino acids: CSVDSHLRPGETQYF. The CDR3 bases are TGCAGCGTTGACTCTCATCTCCGGCCCGGAGAGACCCAGTACTTC. The variable domain in full, completed from reference TRBV29-1 and TRBJ2-5, reads SAVISQKPSRDICQRGTSLTIQCQVDSQVTMMFWYRQQPGQSLTLIATANQGSEATYESGFVIDKFPISRPNLTFSTLTVSNMSPEDSSIYLCSVDSHLRPGETQYFGPGTRLLVL.

The J gene is TRBJ2-3, the V gene TRBV5-4; 11 bases align to TRBD2. The CDR3 is 16 residues long. Germline trimming cut 4 bases from V and 0 bases from J; bases unmatched to any gene: 4. Per the germline V gene, CDR1 is SGHNT and CDR2 is YYREEE (reference sequence). The CDR3 DNA is TGTGCCAGCAGCATGGGGACTAGCGGTAGCACAGATACGCAGTATTTT. Translation: CASSMGTSGSTDTQYF.

The V call is TRBV18, the J call TRBJ1-3, with 7 bases fitting TRBD1. The J segment lost 0 bases and the V segment lost 2 bases, leaving 10 bases of the junction unmatched. This CDR3 has 18 amino acids. Germline loops: CDR1 KGHSH, CDR2 LQKENI. This CDR3 reads CASSPWVTGRNSGNTIYF. In nucleotides, the CDR3 is TGTGCCAGCTCACCATGGGTGACAGGGAGAAACTCTGGAAACACCATATATTTT.